This is a list of T cell receptor beta chains from one sample in a study of cytomegalovirus exposure and HLA in healthy donors. Data came from immunoSEQ multiplex PCR; TCRdb stores just in-frame clones and leaves some out. The sample holds over 200,000 clones, 55% to 75% seen once. The sample comprised PBMCs. These receptors originate from a man aged 35-49 years in good health and CMV-seropositive. CDR3s include the opening cysteine and the closing phenylalanine or tryptophan. A D gene is named only where the DNA matches it firmly. Not all rows give a size; the values are once, few, many and, for expanded clones, a class.

TRBJ1-6,TRBD1,.,TRBV5-6,13,TGTGCCAGCAGCTCCCAGGACAGGGGTGTTCTCCACTTT,CASSSQDRGVLHF
TRBJ2-2,TRBD1,few,TRBV2,14,TGTGCCAGCAGTGGGGGACAGGGGACCGGGGAGCTGTTTTTT,CASSGGQGTGELFF
TRBJ1-1,TRBD1,.,TRBV20-1,11,TGCAGTGCTTCTGGGACAGACGAAGCTTTCTTT,CSASGTDEAFF
TRBJ2-1,TRBD2,.,TRBV15,14,TGTGCCACCAGCAGAGTCGCGGGGGTCCATGAGCAGTTCTTC,CATSRVAGVHEQFF
TRBJ2-7,.,.,TRBV5-6,14,TGTGCCAGCAGCTTAGGAGGGCTCGAGGACGAGCAGTACTTC,CASSLGGLEDEQYF
TRBJ2-7,.,.,TRBV21-1,16,TGTGCCAGCAGCAAAGCCCCGGACAGGAACACCTACGAGCAGTACTTC,CASSKAPDRNTYEQYF
TRBJ2-5,TRBD1,.,TRBV27,18,TGTGCCAGCAGTTTCCCGGGACAGGGCTTAAGTCGACAAGAGACCCAGTACTTC,CASSFPGQGLSRQETQYF
TRBJ1-2,TRBD1,.,TRBV29-1,13,TGCAGCGTTGTACAGGGGCAAGGCTATGGCTACACCTTC,CSVVQGQGYGYTF
TRBJ1-4,.,.,TRBV6-1,12,TGTGCCAGCAGCGACTTTGTGGAAAAACTGTTTTTT,CASSDFVEKLFF
TRBJ1-1,.,.,TRBV2,15,TGTGCCAGCCTACAATCTCAGGGTTACTCCGCTGAAGCTTTCTTT,CASLQSQGYSAEAFF
TRBJ1-3,.,.,TRBV6-5,15,TGTGCCAGCAATTCCTTGGCAGGCTCTGGAAACACCATATATTTT,CASNSLAGSGNTIYF
TRBJ1-4,TRBD1,.,TRBV7-2,15,TGTGCCAGCAGCCTCCAGGGGGCAACTAATGAAAAACTGTTTTTT,CASSLQGATNEKLFF
TRBJ1-2,TRBD1,.,TRBV9,16,TGTGCCAGCAGCGTAGCAGGGACAGAGAATATCTATGGCTACACCTTC,CASSVAGTENIYGYTF
TRBJ2-7,.,once,TRBV13,14,TGTGCCAGCAGCTTAGGAGCGAGCTCCTACGAGCAGTACTTC,CASSLGASSYEQYF
TRBJ2-7,TRBD2,few,TRBV7-2,14,TGTGCCAGCAGCTTTCTCGGGGGGGTCAACGAGCAGTACTTC,CASSFLGGVNEQYF
TRBJ1-5,.,.,TRBV23-1,16,TGCGCCAGCAGTCAATCTGTCCCACGGCGGGATCAGCCCCAGCATTTT,CASSQSVPRRDQPQHF
TRBJ2-3,TRBD1,.,TRBV10-2,15,TGCGCCAGTTCGAGAAAGGGACAGGGGACAGATACGCAGTATTTT,CASSRKGQGTDTQYF
TRBJ1-2,TRBD1,once,TRBV7-3,14,TGTGCCAGCAGCTTATGGACAGGGGGTAATGGCTACACCTTC,CASSLWTGGNGYTF
TRBJ2-3,.,once,TRBV5-1,15,TGCGCCAGCAGCGGGAGACAGGGAGGAGGAGATACGCAGTATTTT,CASSGRQGGGDTQYF
TRBJ1-2,.,.,TRBV27,13,TGTGCCAGCAGTCCTCGCCGGGTAGATGGCTACACCTTC,CASSPRRVDGYTF
TRBJ1-1,.,few,TRBV5-4,13,TGTGCCAGCAGCTTGACGGTCACCACTGAAGCTTTCTTT,CASSLTVTTEAFF
TRBJ1-3,.,.,TRBV2,14,TGTGCCAGCAGTTACGGGCAGGGTGGAAACACCATATATTTT,CASSYGQGGNTIYF
TRBJ2-1,TRBD2,few,TRBV11-1,14,TGTGCCAGCAGCTTACTGCTAGCGGGGAACGAGCAGTTCTTC,CASSLLLAGNEQFF